The TCR beta chain under discussion was sequenced for a study of CD8+ T cells in alopecia areata. Overall study context: Oral tofacitinib, 5 to 10 mg twice daily, was given in an open-label trial. Overall study results and limits: Persistence of many expanded lesional clones was seen in scalp and blood during tofacitinib. Resident alphabeta T cells of normal skin are also sequenced in scalp samples.

cDNA serving as the sequencing template came from extracted, reverse transcribed RNA. The table came from immunoSEQ multiplex PCR; TCRdb's copy has only in-frame clones and leaves some out. This table has 150,000 to 200,000 clones, 50% to 70% appearing once. The length of the CDR3 is 11 residues. The ends were cut back, 4 bases at V and 6 bases at J, with 10 bases in the middle. Germline V gene sequence: CDR1 GTSNPN, CDR2 SVGIG (reference sequence). Described treatment: oral pan-JAK inhibitor, 5-10 mg twice daily. Peripheral blood, together with lesional scalp punch biopsies, was collected from alopecia areata patients. This clone was observed a few times. Its matching antigen is unknown.

The receptor's source is a human donor with alopecia areata. Source: CD4+ T cells sorted from blood, taken around week 49, from a patient treated with tofacitinib. The chain recombines TRBV30 with TRBJ2-7; D may be TRBD2 (5 bases). The CDR3 here is CAWTIGSEQYF. In nucleotides, the CDR3 is TGTGCCTGGACGATAGGGAGCGAGCAGTACTTC.